Here is one TCR beta chain with its context. What this receptor recognizes is not known. Base qualities are not at hand, and no much larger clone is one base apart. These data originate in a study of blood T cell repertoires in COVID-19 (TCRdb year 2020). At the level of the whole study: The collaborator samples originated in the United States, Italy and Spain and spanned the acute and convalescent phases of COVID-19. The samples were drawn from two sources: the first 160 participants of the ongoing ImmuneRACE study, and over 950 subjects contributed by 6 global collaborators. The prospective study material was composed of cDNA or gDNA derived from T cells, B-cell-depleted T cells, or PBMCs. Deeply sampled blood TCRbeta repertoires from subjects exposed to, actively infected with, or recovered from COVID-19 were included in the dataset. The repertoires were released in a freely available public database intended as a resource for research on the immune response to SARS-CoV-2. The sample metadata nearly always contained a de-identified subject ID, COVID-19 status, age in years and sex. Where available, HLA class I and class II types were taken from metadata supplied by the sample provider and were not determined by assay-based typing.

Broader findings and caveats from the paper: How much clinical and demographic metadata was included differed by source and by participant, and the metadata was provided uncurated.

Participants in the prospective study were enrolled through a virtual design, were aged about 18 to 100 years, and lived in roughly 26 United States geographic areas. To assign participants to cohorts, the prospective study relied on clinical history that participants themselves reported in a screening survey and a study questionnaire. For ImmuneRACE Cohort 3, a participant was defined as recovered based on two consecutive negative NP/OP PCR tests, clearance by a healthcare professional, or resolution of symptoms. Mobile phlebotomists in the prospective study collected whole blood, serum and a nasopharyngeal or oropharyngeal swab from every participant. Additional blood draws and questionnaires over an approximately 2-month period could optionally be provided by prospective study participants. Prospective study blood samples were shipped either frozen or at room temperature before DNA extraction.

Looking up the germline V gene yields CDR1 SQVTM and CDR2 ANQGSEA. The germline V end is reduced by 6 bases and the J end by 9 bases; junction bases left unmatched: 9. Counted from cysteine to phenylalanine, this CDR3 has 14 amino acids. CDR3 DNA only is kept here, 42 bases in frame from base 1. TCRbeta CDR3 regions were amplified from genomic DNA using the immunoSEQ Assay, a bias-controlled multiplex PCR. Concerning the study's data processing: The number of nucleated cells in each sample was estimated from the amplification of reference gene primers within the assay. To quantify the absolute abundance of each unique TCRbeta CDR3 rearrangement, sequence reads were collapsed and filtered. Productive Simpson clonality was computed per sample as the square root of Simpson's diversity index over productive rearrangements. This immuneACCESS table, as held by TCRdb, lists in-frame sequences with V and J called but not all clones. Of the missing ones, under half trace to an unresolved V gene in checked studies; the others have no known cause. Clonal size and the V and J genes are those of that table, whereas D and trimming came from the DNA. The sample table contains about 440,000 clones; only one count was recorded for about 92% of them. 0.6% of the sample is in the top ten clones.

What was sequenced was PBMCs or T cells enriched from blood (not recorded which). The sequence links TRBV29-1 to TRBJ2-1; 12 central bases correspond to TRBD2. The receptor comes from a man aged 18 to 29 who had recovered from COVID-19. The sequenced DNA is TGCAGCGTGCCGGGACTAGCGGGTGCGGGTGAGCAGTTCTTC. This encodes CSVPGLAGAGEQFF.